A selection of T cell receptor beta chains follows, all from one sample in a study of shared clonotypes between healthy human individuals. Sequenced by immunoSEQ multiplex PCR; TCRdb stores in-frame clones only, minus some. The sample has a few million clones; about 92% are singletons. What was sequenced was naive CD4+ T cells from PBMCs. These receptors were collected from a man in his late teens or twenties in good health. Some clones in this sample may be carry-over from other donors' samples. Each CDR3 is given with its conserved first and last residue. The order of the fields is clone size, J gene, V gene, CDR3 protein. Part of the rows lack a size; the others show once, few, many or a class for expanded clones.

>-|TRBJ2-7|TRBV5-4
CASSSRAYEQYF
>-|TRBJ2-1|TRBV5-1
CASSLAGRSEQFF
>-|TRBJ2-1|TRBV25-1
CASSEQGRGDEQFF
>-|TRBJ1-3|TRBV12-5
CASGGPSSRTIYF
>-|TRBJ1-2|TRBV28
CASVLSGQPGYTF
>few|TRBJ1-1|TRBV2
CASMGMNTEAFF
>-|TRBJ1-2|TRBV7-3
CASSLGPGQGVTNYGYTF
>-|TRBJ2-5|TRBV18
CASPGLRLPQYF
>once|TRBJ2-7|TRBV2
CASTRSGSSPYEQYF
>-|TRBJ2-7|TRBV5-6
CASSLGLSGLLNYEQYF
>-|TRBJ2-5|TRBV2
CASNPSGRALETQYF
>-|TRBJ1-1|TRBV5-1
CASKLTFQGRTEAFF
>-|TRBJ1-2|TRBV6-5
CASSYGGNYGYTF
>-|TRBJ2-7|TRBV15
CATSRDLFGQAYEQYF
>-|TRBJ2-1|TRBV27
CASRNGQGNYNEQFF
>-|TRBJ1-1|TRBV5-1
CASSSRGEQKTEAFF
>-|TRBJ1-5|TRBV19
CASSIRATYQPQHF
>-|TRBJ1-1|TRBV7-3
CASSLRGDTEAFF
>-|TRBJ2-5|TRBV7-9
CASSLGLRGVETQYF
>-|TRBJ2-7|TRBV6-6
CASSPSLGIYEQYF
>-|TRBJ1-2|TRBV28
CASRTNSPNGYTF
>-|TRBJ2-7|TRBV7-2
CASSSWGRPEHEQYF
>-|TRBJ2-5|TRBV6-5
CASSYSGGQETQYF
>-|TRBJ1-1|TRBV28
CASSLGAAYTEAFF
>-|TRBJ2-5|TRBV5-6
CASRRLVNQETQYF
>few|TRBJ1-1|TRBV7-9
CASSPSWGGVNTEAFF